The next 4 T cell receptor beta chains were all read from a single sample in a study of blood T cells in healthy people across ages. Primers used in a second PCR of roughly 6 to 12 cycles were a sample-barcoded 5' primer and a J-beta primer mix. TCRdb called the 5' RACE reads again in MiXCR, with one record for every CDR3 protein. The sample holds 1.5 million to 1.9 million distinct CDR3 sequences; roughly 43% are singletons and the top ten take about 4%. Input material: blood. These receptors were taken from a woman aged 18-30 years in good health.

This rearrangement joins TRBV7-9 to TRBJ2-7, with D possibly being TRBD1 (7 bases). Germline loops: CDR1 SEHNR, CDR2 FQNEAQ (reference sequence). The CDR3 is 15 residues long. Trimming cost V 5 bases and J 2 bases, with 16 bases left between them. The CDR3 DNA sequence: TGTGCCAGCAGCACTTCAGGGGGAGGAGCCTACGAGCAGTACTTC. It specifies CASSTSGGGAYEQYF.

Points on this clonotype: One junction end disagrees with the germline gene, perhaps due to a read error. This sequence joins TRBV11-3 and TRBJ2-3, with 7 bases matching TRBD2. This CDR3 region has 14 residues. Germline-derived CDR1 and CDR2 are SGHNT and YENEEA. The CDR3 DNA reads as TGTGCCCGCAGCTTTGCGGGAGACGGAGATACGCAGTATTTT. This sequence encodes CARSFAGDGDTQYF.

This clonotype was counted between two and nine times. The J gene is TRBJ2-5, the V gene TRBV2, with 16 nucleotides matching TRBD2. The CDR3 is 12 amino acids. Germline trimming cut 10 bases from V and 11 bases from J; bases unmatched to any gene: 4. From germline, CDR1 is SNHLY and CDR2 FYNNEI. CDR3 region: CATGTSGRVQYF. The CDR3 DNA sequence: TGTGCCACAGGGACTAGCGGGAGGGTACAGTACTTC. Supplemented by reference TRBV2 and TRBJ2-5, the full variable domain reads EPEVTQTPSHQVTQMGQEVILRCVPISNHLYFYWYRQILGQKVEFLVSFYNNEISEKSEIFDDQFSVERPDGSNFTLKIRSTKLEDSAMYFCATGTSGRVQYFGPGTRLLVL.

In this sample, this clonotype turned up many times. CDR3 protein: CASSQALAGGQFF. The CDR3 nucleotides read TGTGCCAGCAGCCAAGCATTAGCGGGTGGGCAGTTCTTC. The V and J genes are TRBV3-1 and TRBJ2-1; 7 positions match TRBD2. V shed 1 base, J shed 12 bases, and the junction held 6 bases outside the gene matches. Germline-derived CDR1 and CDR2 are LGHDT and YNNKEL (reference sequence). This CDR3 is built from 13 residues.